Listed below are T cell receptor beta chains from one sample, sequenced in a study of T cell responses to AZD1222 COVID-19 vaccine. Assay: immunoSEQ multiplex PCR; the TCRdb copy retains only in-frame clones and omits some. The sample consists of more than 100,000 clones, about 90% of them appearing once. The sequenced sample was peripheral blood, obtained on day 0 of AZD1222 vaccination. These receptors originate from an adult in good health. Each CDR3 is given with its conserved first and last residue. D genes are given only for firm matches. Where a row states a size, it is once, few, many or the class of an expanded clone; other rows omit it.

j_call clone_size v_call d_call cdr3_aa cdr3_nt
TRBJ1-2 . TRBV19 . CASSTGPGYGYTF TGTGCCAGTAGTACAGGGCCTGGCTATGGCTACACCTTC
TRBJ1-5 . TRBV5-6 . CASSLGPGSFNQPQHF TGTGCCAGCAGCTTGGGGCCAGGGAGCTTCAATCAGCCCCAGCATTTT
TRBJ1-6 . TRBV19 . CASSPRRDGNSPLHF TGTGCCAGTAGTCCTAGAAGGGATGGGAATTCACCCCTCCACTTT
TRBJ2-7 once TRBV4-3 TRBD1 CASSQEPGGTYEQYF TGCGCCAGCAGCCAAGAACCAGGGGGTACCTACGAGCAGTACTTC
TRBJ1-4 few TRBV7-9 . CASSLVSATNEKLFF TGTGCCAGCAGCTTAGTCTCGGCAACTAATGAAAAACTGTTTTTT
TRBJ2-3 . TRBV6-5 . CASSNPARDTQYF TGTGCCAGCAGTAACCCGGCACGAGATACGCAGTATTTT
TRBJ1-4 . TRBV25-1 . CASSEVQGEKLFF TGTGCCAGCAGTGAGGTTCAGGGGGAAAAACTGTTTTTT
TRBJ1-4 . TRBV5-5 . CASSSSGEITNEKLFF TGTGCCAGCAGTTCCTCAGGGGAGATAACTAATGAAAAACTGTTTTTT
TRBJ1-1 . TRBV18 . CASSAGWDTEAFF TGTGCCAGCTCCGCAGGGTGGGACACTGAAGCTTTCTTT
TRBJ1-1 . TRBV12-3/TRBV12-4 TRBD1 CASSNRGNTEAFF TGTGCCAGCAGTAACAGGGGGAACACTGAAGCTTTCTTT
TRBJ1-6 . TRBV18 TRBD1 CASSPNDRDNSPLHF TGTGCCAGCTCACCCAACGACAGGGATAATTCACCCCTCCACTTT
TRBJ1-1 . TRBV5-1 TRBD1 CASSPDRVTEAFF TGCGCCAGCAGCCCTGACAGGGTGACTGAAGCTTTCTTT
TRBJ2-7 . TRBV11-3 TRBD2 CASSLDPAGEDYEQYF TGTGCCAGCAGCTTAGATCCGGCGGGAGAGGACTACGAGCAGTACTTC
TRBJ2-5 . TRBV11-1 . CASSLYGVTETQYF TGTGCCAGCAGCTTGTACGGCGTTACGGAGACCCAGTACTTC
TRBJ2-2 . TRBV11-3 . CASSLTTAGELFF TGTGCCAGCAGCTTAACCACGGCCGGGGAGCTGTTTTTT
TRBJ2-7 . TRBV11-3 . CASSLLVVNEQYF TGTGCCAGCAGCTTATTGGTCGTCAACGAGCAGTACTTC
TRBJ2-1 few TRBV6-4 TRBD1 CATGQGDRNEQFF TGTGCCACGGGACAGGGGGATAGAAATGAGCAGTTCTTC
TRBJ2-7 . TRBV5-1 . CASLRLTPFYEQYF TGCGCCAGCCTTCGACTAACTCCTTTCTACGAGCAGTACTTC
TRBJ2-5 . TRBV11-2 TRBD2 CASSLTPSGQETQYF TGTGCCAGCAGCTTAACTCCTAGCGGCCAAGAGACCCAGTACTTC
TRBJ1-5 . TRBV28 TRBD1 CASSFPGRGKSQPQHF TGTGCCAGCAGTTTCCCGGGCAGGGGGAAAAGTCAGCCCCAGCATTTT
TRBJ1-1 . TRBV29-1 . CSVESTRVEAFF TGCAGCGTTGAATCTACCCGGGTTGAAGCTTTCTTT
TRBJ2-5 . TRBV6-4 TRBD1 CASSDVVRDRGWETQYF TGTGCCAGCAGTGACGTCGTCCGGGACAGGGGCTGGGAGACCCAGTACTTC
TRBJ1-2 . TRBV6-1 TRBD1 CASSEARQGMDYGYTF TGTGCCAGCAGTGAGGCGCGACAGGGCATGGACTATGGCTACACCTTC
TRBJ2-5 . TRBV6-5 . CASTLRGAETQYF TGTGCCAGCACCCTGCGGGGAGCGGAGACCCAGTACTTC
TRBJ1-6 . TRBV5-4 TRBD1 CASSPGGVYNSPLHF TGTGCCAGCAGCCCAGGGGGCGTCTATAATTCACCCCTCCACTTT
TRBJ2-5 once TRBV7-9 . CASSSRSIMETQYF TGTGCCAGCAGCTCCCGGAGCATCATGGAGACCCAGTACTTC
TRBJ1-6 . TRBV10-1 . CAPGQPLNSPLHF TGCGCCCCAGGACAGCCTTTAAATTCACCCCTCCACTTT
TRBJ2-1 . TRBV23-1 . CASSNKRVDIFGEQFF TGCGCCAGCAGTAATAAGAGGGTCGACATCTTTGGTGAGCAGTTCTTC
TRBJ2-7 . TRBV6-2/TRBV6-3 TRBD2 CASSYAGGGNFYEQYF TGTGCCAGCAGTTACGCGGGAGGTGGGAACTTCTACGAGCAGTACTTC
TRBJ2-7 . TRBV5-1 . CASSLGFGGVSSYEQYF TGCGCCAGCAGCTTGGGGTTCGGGGGCGTCTCCTCCTACGAGCAGTACTTC
TRBJ1-5 . TRBV28 . CASSWGVNQPQHF TGTGCCAGCAGTTGGGGGGTAAATCAGCCCCAGCATTTT
TRBJ1-2 . TRBV7-2 . CASSLRGGLDGYTF TGTGCCAGCAGCTTACGTGGGGGGTTGGATGGCTACACCTTC
TRBJ2-3 . TRBV29-1 TRBD1 CSAGQGGFTDTQYF TGCAGCGCCGGACAGGGGGGTTTCACAGATACGCAGTATTTT
TRBJ2-2 . TRBV5-1 TRBD2 CASTRTSGNTGELFF TGCGCCAGCACCCGGACTAGCGGGAACACCGGGGAGCTGTTTTTT
TRBJ1-2 . TRBV18 TRBD1 CASSPTLTGENGYTF TGTGCCAGCTCACCAACGTTGACAGGGGAGAATGGCTACACCTTC
TRBJ1-2 . TRBV24-1 . CATRAAQAGYGYTF TGTGCCACCAGGGCAGCCCAAGCAGGCTATGGCTACACCTTC
TRBJ2-1 . TRBV6-5 TRBD1 CASSSDRGVYNEQFF TGTGCCAGCAGTTCCGACAGGGGGGTTTACAATGAGCAGTTCTTC
TRBJ1-2 . TRBV20-1 . CSARSRAGYTF TGCAGTGCTAGATCCAGGGCTGGCTACACCTTC
TRBJ2-1 . TRBV9 TRBD2 CASSFSGGAYNEQFF TGTGCCAGCAGCTTTAGCGGGGGGGCCTACAATGAGCAGTTCTTC
TRBJ1-1 . TRBV7-8 . CATGVGRDTEAFF TGTGCCACCGGGGTCGGGAGGGACACTGAAGCTTTCTTT